This TCR beta chain was retrieved from a study of blood T cells in healthy people across ages (dated by TCRdb to between 2014 and 2017). General notes on the study: In model experiments, roughly one uniquely barcoded TCR beta cDNA molecule per two T cells was captured by template switching. Four age groups were formed from the donors: young (average 16 years), middle-aged (roughly 38), aged (over 55) and long-lived (more than 75). Using deep sequencing normalized with unique cDNA molecular identifiers, the study measured how TCR beta repertoire diversity changes with age. The study analyzed two additional independent replicas of 1 million unique cDNA reads from the same blood draw for two donors, one aged 18 to 30 and one aged 80 or older. To avoid experimental bias, donors of different ages were randomly spread across the sequencing lanes.

The method was 5' RACE. TCRdb lists the instrument as Illumina HiSeq 2500. A second about 7 to 11 cycle PCR used a sample-barcoded 5' primer and a J-beta primer mix. Each TCR beta cDNA molecule received a unique molecular identifier from a template-switch 5' adaptor carrying 12 random nucleotides. Each sample yielded at least 2.5 million CDR3-containing paired-end reads. First-strand cDNA was synthesized from all RNA with the Mint cDNA synthesis kit, primed by a TRBC-specific oligonucleotide. Following uracil-DNA glycosylase treatment, a first 18-cycle PCR with universal primers M1SS and BC2_uni_R was performed on all cDNA. In the original analysis: For normalization, 1 million high-quality reads, each with a distinct molecular identifier, were randomly selected from each sample. Instead of being binned into consensus sequences, reads that shared molecular identifiers were thrown out. MiTCR, run with a Q25 quality threshold and the strictest error-elimination algorithm, handled CDR3 identification, clonotype clustering and error correction. A nonparametric unseen species model with Euler transformation was used to estimate a lower bound on total TCR beta diversity. TCRdb redid the processing of the public reads, applying fastp at Q25 and MiXCR, and retained in-frame beta chains. CDR3 protein sequences are deduplicated, and each keeps its most common genes and DNA. The authors' filters were not applied to this entry. The sample contains 650,000 to 1,000,000 distinct CDR3 sequences, around half of them found a single time. The top ten constitute 15% to 20% of the sample.

As regards this clonotype: Its antigen is currently not known. Per-base quality was not reported, and no clone a single base away is much larger than it.

General conclusions and limits of the study: Because donor CMV infection status was unknown, age-related changes in expanded clonotypes were potentially confounded. Because profiling used bulk unsorted PBMCs, naive and antigen-experienced compartments could not be compared conclusively. Estimates of total diversity from one million sequenced T cells were regarded as lower bounds and underestimates. Observed TCR beta diversity per million T cells fell roughly linearly with age, and a significant reduction was already apparent by age around 40. Compared with the aged group, the long-lived group had more naive CD4+ T cells, fewer expanded clones and increased TCR diversity, suggesting age selection. Observed TCR beta diversity correlated strongly with the percentage of naive T cells measured by flow cytometry.

The germline V gene yields MNHEY for CDR1 and SVGEGT for CDR2. The junction shows trimming of 4 bases on V and 2 bases on J, and the gene matches do not reach 8 bases of it. The CDR3, cysteine through phenylalanine, is 15 amino acids long. The only DNA kept is the CDR3, 45 bases in frame from the first base. The roughly 39 donors, aged roughly 6 to 90 years, were systemically healthy Caucasian individuals from Russia. Each donor gave 8 to 10 milliliters of peripheral blood, collected into EDTA-treated Vacutainer tubes. Ficoll-Paque density-gradient centrifugation was used to isolate PBMCs, with at least 6.5 million obtained per sample. Total RNA, at least 6 micrograms per sample, was extracted from PBMCs with Trizol reagent. For every donor, flow cytometry on a PBMC aliquot measured the percentage of naive CD45RAhigh/CD27high T cells.

The receptor comes from an elderly man in good health. Sequencing input: blood. The rearrangement combines TRBV6-2 or TRBV6-3 with TRBJ2-7; a stretch of 7 junction bases matches TRBD1. The DNA sequence is given as TGTGCCAGCAGTTCTCACAGGGGCGTAACCTACGAGCAGTACTTC. Translated, this gives CASSSHRGVTYEQYF.